These 14 T cell receptor beta chains originate from one sample sequenced in a study of T cells after posttransplantation cyclophosphamide. The protocol was immunoSEQ multiplex PCR, while the TCRdb copy is restricted to in-frame clones and leaves out a portion. The table shows about 10,000 clones, with 95% to 99% occurring only once. The sample taken for sequencing was naive CD8+ T cells sorted from PBMCs. The origin of the receptors is a man aged 45-65 years in good health, CMV-negative, and a related stem cell transplant donor.

The chain is built from TRBV11-2 and TRBJ2-1, with 12 bases that match TRBD2. With 1 base clipped from V and 7 bases from J, the junction kept 5 bases outside the gene matches. This CDR3 has 16 amino acids. The germline CDR1 and CDR2 sequences are SGHAT and FQNNGV. CDR3 region: CASSLGTSGISNEQFF. The CDR3 coding sequence is TGTGCCAGCAGCTTAGGGACTAGCGGGATATCTAATGAGCAGTTCTTC.

V and J are TRBV19 and TRBJ2-1, with 7 bases that match TRBD1. This CDR3 has 14 amino acids. Germline V gives CDR1 LNHDA, CDR2 SQIVND (reference sequence). The V gene end was trimmed by 5 bases and the J gene end by 9 bases; junction bases not matched to a gene: 10. CDR3 nucleotides: TGTGCCAGTAGTCCCGACAGGGACCGAAGTGAGCAGTTCTTC. Translating it yields CASSPDRDRSEQFF.

The CDR3 here is CASSLDREVHEQYF. The CDR3, as DNA: TGCGCCAGCAGCCTTGACAGGGAAGTCCACGAGCAGTACTTC. The chain couples TRBV4-1 to TRBJ2-7, with 7 positions matching TRBD1. Germline assignment: CDR1 MGHRA and CDR2 YSYEKL. Trimming cost V 4 bases and J 5 bases; bases outside gene matches: 8. This CDR3 has 14 amino acids.

This rearrangement joins TRBV25-1 to TRBJ2-2; TRBD1 agrees at 9 bases. CDR3 size: 16 residues. With V trimmed by 6 bases and J by 3 bases, 8 bases remained unmatched. Germline V lookup: CDR1 MGHDK, CDR2 SYGVNS. Here the CDR3 DNA reads TGTGCCAGCAGGGAACCGGGACAGGGACACACCGGGGAGCTGTTTTTT. Its protein product is CASREPGQGHTGELFF.

The chain uses TRBV19 and TRBJ1-5; D possibly corresponds to TRBD1 (5 bases). CDR1 is LNHDA and CDR2 is SQIVND in the germline V gene (reference sequence). V lost 6 bases to trimming and J lost 0 bases, with 12 bases between them. This CDR3 has 15 residues. The CDR3 protein is CASSTGHNSNQPQHF. The CDR3 bases are TGTGCCAGTAGCACCGGACATAATAGCAATCAGCCCCAGCATTTT. Filled out from reference TRBV19 and TRBJ1-5, the complete variable domain reads DGGITQSPKYLFRKEGQNVTLSCEQNLNHDAMYWYRQDPGQGLRLIYYSQIVNDFQKGDIAEGYSVSREKKESFPLTVTSAQKNPTAFYLCASSTGHNSNQPQHFGDGTRLSIL.

The chain uses TRBV7-9 and TRBJ2-2; D is perhaps TRBD2 (5 bases). The germline V gene has CDR1 SEHNR and CDR2 FQNEAQ (reference sequence). The CDR3 is 14 amino acids. V dropped 3 bases and J dropped 7 bases, with 12 bases sitting between them. The CDR3 reads CASSFVRANGELFF. The CDR3 region has the DNA TGTGCCAGCAGCTTTGTGAGGGCTAACGGGGAGCTGTTTTTT.

The gene calls are TRBV5-8 and TRBJ2-3, with TRBD2 as a possible D gene (5 bases). V lost 1 base and J 1 base, leaving 22 bases between the germline ends. Germline V gives CDR1 SGHTS, CDR2 YDEGEE. The CDR3 is 19 residues long. The CDR3 here is CASSLLWAPGVSRTDTQYF. The CDR3 DNA reads as TGTGCCAGCAGCTTGCTTTGGGCCCCCGGGGTTAGCCGCACAGATACGCAGTATTTT.

The chain employs TRBV2 and TRBJ2-1, with TRBD2 as a possible D gene (5 bases). The germline V and J ends were trimmed by 3 bases and 0 bases, with 9 bases remaining between them. This CDR3 has 15 amino acids. In germline, CDR1 is SNHLY, CDR2 FYNNEI. The CDR3 loop reads CASSEMGSSYNEQFF. Written as DNA, the CDR3 is TGTGCCAGCAGTGAGATGGGGAGCTCCTACAATGAGCAGTTCTTC. The variable domain in full, completed from reference TRBV2 and TRBJ2-1, reads EPEVTQTPSHQVTQMGQEVILRCVPISNHLYFYWYRQILGQKVEFLVSFYNNEISEKSEIFDDQFSVERPDGSNFTLKIRSTKLEDSAMYFCASSEMGSSYNEQFFGPGTRLTVL.

Details on this clone: An end of the junction does not agree with germline; a read error may underlie this. The identical CDR3 is also encoded by other nucleotide sequences in the sample. The rearrangement joins TRBV13 to TRBJ1-6; D unclear. Germline V CDR1 and CDR2: PRHDT, FYEKMQ (reference sequence). The length of the CDR3 is 14 residues. The CDR3 sequence is CASSPGGGNSPLHF. As DNA, the CDR3 is TGTGCCAGCAGCCCCGGCGGAGGAAATTCCCCCCTCCACTTT.

J is TRBJ2-7 and V is TRBV19; a possible D gene is TRBD2 (7 bases). This CDR3 is built from 14 residues. Per germline, CDR1 LNHDA and CDR2 SQIVND (reference sequence). V was cut by 3 bases and J by 4 bases, with 13 bases left in between. The CDR3, as DNA: TGTGCCAGTAGTATGGCGGGGGCCTCGTACGAGCAGTACTTC. As protein: CASSMAGASYEQYF.

This chain joins TRBV19 and TRBJ2-1; the match to TRBD2 covers 13 bases. Trimming removed 6 bases from V and 4 bases from J; junction bases left unmatched: 3. The germline V gene encodes CDR1 LNHDA and CDR2 SQIVND (reference sequence). The CDR3 runs 15 residues. This CDR3 reads CASSLGLAGYNEQFF. As DNA, the CDR3 is TGTGCCAGTAGCCTGGGACTAGCGGGGTACAATGAGCAGTTCTTC.

The chain uses TRBV9 and TRBJ1-2, with D perhaps TRBD1 (6 bases). CDR3 size: 15 residues. Looked up from germline, CDR1 is SGDLS and CDR2 is YYNGEE. Trimming shortened V by 0 bases and J by 4 bases, and 13 bases separated the two germline ends. CDR3 DNA sequence: TGTGCCAGCAGCGTAGGGTTCGGGGGGGCCTATGGCTACACCTTC. Amino acid sequence: CASSVGFGGAYGYTF. The whole variable domain, filled in from reference TRBV9 and TRBJ1-2, reads DSGVTQTPKHLITATGQRVTLRCSPRSGDLSVYWYQQSLDQGLQFLIQYYNGEERAKGNILERFSAQQFPDLHSELNLSSLELGDSALYFCASSVGFGGAYGYTFGSGTRLTVV.

The chain carries TRBV9 and TRBJ2-7; 8 bases match TRBD2. Per the germline V gene, CDR1 is SGDLS and CDR2 is YYNGEE. With V trimmed by 0 bases and J by 1 base, 3 bases remained unmatched. This CDR3 is 15 amino acids long. The CDR3: CASSVDGGRSYEQYF. The DNA for the CDR3 is TGTGCCAGCAGCGTAGACGGCGGGAGGTCCTACGAGCAGTACTTC.

In nucleotides, the CDR3 is TGTGCCAGCAGCTTAGCCCCCGATGAGCAGTTCTTC. It codes for CASSLAPDEQFF. The chain combines TRBV11-2 with TRBJ2-1; D is undetermined. The length of the CDR3 is 12 residues. V lost 1 base and J lost 8, with 6 bases in between. Germline assignment: CDR1 SGHAT and CDR2 FQNNGV. Complete variable domain (other parts from reference TRBV11-2 and TRBJ2-1): EAGVAQSPRYKIIEKRQSVAFWCNPISGHATLYWYQQILGQGPKLLIQFQNNGVVDDSQLPKDRFSAERLKGVDSTLKIQPAKLEDSAVYLCASSLAPDEQFFGPGTRLTVL.